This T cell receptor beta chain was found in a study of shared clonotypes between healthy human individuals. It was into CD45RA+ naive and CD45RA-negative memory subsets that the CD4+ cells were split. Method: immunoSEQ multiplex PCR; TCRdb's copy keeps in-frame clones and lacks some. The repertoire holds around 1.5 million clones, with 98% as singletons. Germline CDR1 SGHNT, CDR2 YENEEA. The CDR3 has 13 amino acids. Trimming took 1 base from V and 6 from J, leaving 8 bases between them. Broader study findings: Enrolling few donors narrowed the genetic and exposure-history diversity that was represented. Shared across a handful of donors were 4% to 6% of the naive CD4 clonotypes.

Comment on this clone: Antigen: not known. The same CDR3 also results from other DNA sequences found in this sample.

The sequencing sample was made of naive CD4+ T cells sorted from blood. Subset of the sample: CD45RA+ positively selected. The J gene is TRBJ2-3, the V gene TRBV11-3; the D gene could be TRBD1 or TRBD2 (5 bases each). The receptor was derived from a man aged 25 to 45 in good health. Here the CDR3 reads CASSLAGTDTQYF. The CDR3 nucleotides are TGTGCCAGCAGCTTAGCAGGGACGGATACGCAGTATTTT.